A selection of T cell receptor beta chains follows, all from one sample in a study of blood T cell repertoires in COVID-19. This table comes from immunoSEQ multiplex PCR, and its TCRdb copy is limited to in-frame clones, with some not included. Counted here are hundreds of thousands of clones, roughly four fifths occurring once; the ten biggest clones make up roughly 5%. Sequenced input: PBMCs or T cells enriched from blood (not recorded which). The receptor set was obtained from a woman aged 45 to 65 who had been exposed to COVID-19. Both conserved end residues are part of each CDR3. The D gene is left open where the match is weak. Some rows mark clone size as missing; the rest say once, few, many or name a class of expanded clone.

NA	NA	TRBV3-1/TRBV3-2	TRBJ2-1	TGTGCCAGCAGCCTCACTTGGGGGGGGACAATCTACAATGAGCAGTTCTTC	CASSLTWGGTIYNEQFF
TRBD1	once	TRBV11-2	TRBJ2-5	TGTGCCAGCAGCCCATCCACAGGGGTGCAAGAGACCCAGTACTTC	CASSPSTGVQETQYF
NA	NA	TRBV14	TRBJ1-1	TGTGCCAGCAGCCAAGCAGGGACTGAAGCTTTCTTT	CASSQAGTEAFF
TRBD1	NA	TRBV12-3/TRBV12-4	TRBJ1-2	TGTGCCAGCAGTTCTACAGGGGGCTATGGCTACACCTTC	CASSSTGGYGYTF
NA	few	TRBV30	TRBJ1-2	TGTGCCTGGAGCCGAATCCAGGGGAATGGCTACACCTTC	CAWSRIQGNGYTF
NA	NA	TRBV10-2	TRBJ1-2	TGCGCCAGCAGTCAGATTGGGGGGGGGCCAACGGATGGCTACACCTTC	CASSQIGGGPTDGYTF
NA	NA	TRBV5-1	TRBJ1-4	TGCGCCAGCAGCTTGACAGGGACAACTAATGAAAAACTGTTTTTT	CASSLTGTTNEKLFF
NA	once	TRBV5-4	TRBJ1-1	TGTGCCAGCAGCTTGCACCAGGGAACTCACACTGAAGCTTTCTTT	CASSLHQGTHTEAFF
NA	NA	TRBV7-9	TRBJ1-2	TGTGCCAGCGATATTTCACGGGGATCTAACTATGGCTACACCTTC	CASDISRGSNYGYTF
TRBD1	NA	TRBV12-3/TRBV12-4	TRBJ2-5	TGTGCCAGCAGTTTAAGGGGGCCGGAGACCCAGTACTTC	CASSLRGPETQYF
NA	NA	TRBV19	TRBJ1-1	TGTGCCAGTAGTATAGTTACTGCGAACACTGAAGCTTTCTTT	CASSIVTANTEAFF
NA	NA	TRBV12-2	TRBJ2-2	TGTGCAAGTCGCTCAACGGAGACTAGGGGCACCGGGGAGCTGTTTTTT	CASRSTETRGTGELFF
TRBD1	NA	TRBV9	TRBJ1-4	TGTGCCAGCAGCGTAGAGGGGGCCGGTGAAAAACTGTTTTTT	CASSVEGAGEKLFF
TRBD1	NA	TRBV5-6	TRBJ2-7	TGTGCCAGCAGCCCCGGACAGGGACGTAACGAGCAGTACTTC	CASSPGQGRNEQYF
NA	NA	TRBV29-1	TRBJ2-3	TGCAGCGTTGACCTCAGTACAGATACGCAGTATTTT	CSVDLSTDTQYF
NA	NA	TRBV7-8	TRBJ2-5	TGTGCCAGCAGCCTCGGAGGAAGGCAAGAGACCCAGTACTTC	CASSLGGRQETQYF
NA	NA	TRBV10-3	TRBJ2-3	TGTGCCATCAGTGAGCGAAATAGCCCAGATACGCAGTATTTT	CAISERNSPDTQYF
NA	NA	TRBV9	TRBJ1-2	TGTGCCAGCAGCGCAGACAGGAACGGGGTGGGTGGCTACACCTTC	CASSADRNGVGGYTF
NA	NA	TRBV18	TRBJ1-2	TGTGCCAGCTCCCAAGGTAGGGAGCGACCTAAAGGCTACACCTTC	CASSQGRERPKGYTF
NA	many	TRBV6-2/TRBV6-3	TRBJ1-2	TGTGCCAGCAGTTACGGTCGGAACTATGGCTACACCTTC	CASSYGRNYGYTF
TRBD1	NA	TRBV24-1	TRBJ2-1	TGTGCCACCAGCGGGACAGGGGACTACAATGAGCAGTTCTTC	CATSGTGDYNEQFF
TRBD2	once	TRBV10-3	TRBJ2-4	TGTGCCATCAGTGAAGGACTAGAAATCGCCAAAAACATTCAGTACTTC	CAISEGLEIAKNIQYF
NA	NA	TRBV12-3/TRBV12-4	TRBJ2-2	TGTGCCAGCAGTTTAACGGCCGGGGAGCTGTTTTTT	CASSLTAGELFF
NA	NA	TRBV5-1	TRBJ1-2	TGCGCCAGCAGCCCCGGGGGGGGGTATGGCTACACCTTC	CASSPGGGYGYTF
TRBD2	NA	TRBV6-5	TRBJ2-7	TGTGCCAGCAGGGGACTAGGAGGACAGAACTACGAGCAGTACTTC	CASRGLGGQNYEQYF
NA	NA	TRBV11-3	TRBJ2-1	TGTGCCAGCAGCTTAGGGCCAGCGGCGGGGCAGTTCTTC	CASSLGPAAGQFF
TRBD2	NA	TRBV24-1	TRBJ2-1	TGTGCCACCAGTGACCCCCCCGGGACTAGCGGGGGGTTCGGTGAGCAGTTCTTC	CATSDPPGTSGGFGEQFF
NA	once	TRBV7-2	TRBJ1-1	TGTGCCAGCAGCTTGTTCCAGGGTGGGACTGAAGCTTTCTTT	CASSLFQGGTEAFF
NA	NA	TRBV5-4	TRBJ1-1	TGTGCCAGCACCCCGAGGGGGGGGGCTGAAGCTTTCTTT	CASTPRGGAEAFF
NA	NA	TRBV4-2	TRBJ1-6	TGTGCCAGCAGCCAAGAGGCTGATTCACCCCTCCACTTT	CASSQEADSPLHF
NA	NA	TRBV12-3/TRBV12-4	TRBJ2-2	TGTGCCAGCAGGGTCCTACGTGGGGAGCTGTTTTTT	CASRVLRGELFF
NA	once	TRBV2	TRBJ1-5	TGTGCCAGCAGTCCTCGCCGCGGGAATCAGCCCCAGCATTTT	CASSPRRGNQPQHF
TRBD2	NA	TRBV6-5	TRBJ2-2	TGTGCCAGCGAGCGGGGTCGCACCGGGGAGCTGTTTTTT	CASERGRTGELFF
TRBD1	NA	TRBV19	TRBJ1-6	TGTGCCAGTAGTGCAGGGACAGGGCTTTCTGGTTCACCCCTCCACTTT	CASSAGTGLSGSPLHF
NA	NA	TRBV7-6	TRBJ1-4	TGTGCCAGCAGCTTAGAGGCCCCGCGCGCGGGGGTACGTAATGAAAAACTGTTTTTT	CASSLEAPRAGVRNEKLFF
TRBD2	NA	TRBV3-1/TRBV3-2	TRBJ2-5	TGTGCCAGCAGCCTACTAGCGGGGCGGGAGACCCAGTACTTC	CASSLLAGRETQYF
TRBD2	NA	TRBV2	TRBJ2-1	TGTGCCAGCAGGGCGGGACTAGGAAACTACAATGAGCAGTTCTTC	CASRAGLGNYNEQFF
TRBD1	NA	TRBV12-5	TRBJ1-2	TGTGCTAGTGGTTCCGACAGGGTGAATGGCTACACCTTC	CASGSDRVNGYTF
NA	NA	TRBV5-6	TRBJ1-3	TGTGCCAGCAGCTTGGTAACAGGAAACACCATATATTTT	CASSLVTGNTIYF
TRBD1	NA	TRBV7-9	TRBJ1-3	TGTGCCAGCAGCGCTCCGGGACAGGTCTCTGGAAACACCATATATTTT	CASSAPGQVSGNTIYF
TRBD1	NA	TRBV27	TRBJ2-7	TGTGCCAGCAGTCCCCCGGGACAGGGGGTGGGGGAGCAGTACTTC	CASSPPGQGVGEQYF
NA	NA	TRBV27	TRBJ2-1	TGTGCCAGCAGTCCCACGTCTCAGACCTACAATGAGCAGTTCTTC	CASSPTSQTYNEQFF
NA	few	TRBV27	TRBJ2-2	TGTGCCAGCAGTTCGCAGGGCCACACCGGGGAGCTGTTTTTT	CASSSQGHTGELFF
NA	NA	TRBV27	TRBJ1-1	TGTGCCAGCACCCACTACGCTGGAGCTGAAGCTTTCTTT	CASTHYAGAEAFF
TRBD1	NA	TRBV7-8	TRBJ2-3	TGTGCCAGCAGCTCGGGACAGGGAATCAGCACAGATACGCAGTATTTT	CASSSGQGISTDTQYF
NA	NA	TRBV6-5	TRBJ1-4	TGTGCCGTACAGGGCCAGCGAACTAATGAAAAACTGTTTTTT	CAVQGQRTNEKLFF
NA	NA	TRBV11-1	TRBJ1-1	TGTGCCAGCAGCTTACAGGCGAACACTGAAGCTTTCTTT	CASSLQANTEAFF
NA	NA	TRBV18	TRBJ1-1	TGTGCCAGCTCCCGGGACTGGGGCACTGAAGCTTTCTTT	CASSRDWGTEAFF